A selection of T cell receptor beta chains follows, all from one sample in a study of shared clonotypes between healthy human individuals. Repertoires were generated with immunoSEQ multiplex PCR, while TCRdb's copy carries only in-frame clones and drops some. This table has 800,000 to 950,000 clones, 90% to 98% appearing once. Sequencing used naive CD8+ T cells sorted from blood. Every receptor here comes from a man aged 30 to 45 in good health. Both conserved end residues are part of each CDR3. Each record gives: V gene, J gene, CDR3 protein.

TRBV27	TRBJ1-4	CASYGLDEKLFF
TRBV27	TRBJ2-7	CASSFAGGASYEQYF
TRBV6-6	TRBJ1-1	CASSYIRDEAFF
TRBV5-5	TRBJ2-7	CASSLRDRGYEQYF
TRBV5-1	TRBJ2-2	CASSLWPAGRMTGELFF
TRBV27	TRBJ2-3	CASSLYAGAGPDTQYF
TRBV10-1	TRBJ2-7	CASSAGTGGYEQYF
TRBV15	TRBJ2-7	CATSRGTSGTYEQYF
TRBV7-2	TRBJ1-5	CASSLVSGVPRPQHF
TRBV27	TRBJ1-4	CASSSTGANEKLFF
TRBV27	TRBJ2-7	CASSLAQGHYSYEQYF
TRBV19	TRBJ2-7	CASSIAIGAEDEQYF
TRBV4-1	TRBJ1-1	CASSQAGTATEAFF
TRBV27	TRBJ2-3	CASSATGTSGRPYTDTQYF
TRBV27	TRBJ1-2	CASSFSRQGTDGYTF
TRBV28	TRBJ1-2	CASSLTEENGYTF
TRBV6-1	TRBJ1-1	CASSEVGTSPEAFF
TRBV29-1	TRBJ2-5	CSVELLGLGETQYF
TRBV28	TRBJ2-7	CASRSSGRVNEQYF
TRBV11-2	TRBJ1-5	CASSSDALGQGYNQPQHF
TRBV5-1	TRBJ1-2	CASSFRQRGDGYTF
TRBV9	TRBJ2-5	CASSETGKAQYF
TRBV2	TRBJ2-7	CASRPANYEQYF
TRBV7-9	TRBJ2-1	CASSLTPIGSRSGNEQFF
TRBV7-9	TRBJ2-7	CASRVAGVSEQYF
TRBV7-9	TRBJ2-7	CASTAGTAYEQYF
TRBV9	TRBJ1-1	CASSPAQGGGTEAFF
TRBV5-1	TRBJ2-3	CASSLPPGQVSTDTQYF
TRBV5-4	TRBJ2-7	CASSSPGEGGYYEQYF
TRBV4-3	TRBJ1-5	CASSQDWGGEGQPQHF
TRBV7-9	TRBJ2-1	CASSYTLGGHNEQFF
TRBV29-1	TRBJ2-1	CSVEEYIGGSYNEQFF
TRBV10-3	TRBJ2-5	CAIKKTGEETQYF
TRBV28	TRBJ1-5	CASSLWDRGYNQPQHF
TRBV5-6	TRBJ2-7	CASSSHRTGGYEQYF